The entry below describes one T cell receptor beta chain. The sample comes from a study of T cells in Graves' hyperthyroidism and ophthalmopathy. TCR beta CDR3 region amplification was performed from RNA transcripts. HTBI primers were used for first-round RT-PCR of the TCR CDR3. One entry per CDR3 protein, called by TCRdb with MiXCR from the multiplex PCR reads. The sample carries hundreds of thousands of distinct CDR3 sequences, about 14% recorded once. In germline, CDR1 is SGHDT, CDR2 YYEEEE. The CDR3 has 15 amino acids. Trimming took 7 bases from V and 0 from J, leaving 15 bases between them. Sequences were obtained from blood. The TCR was taken from a woman aged 50 to 65 with Graves' ophthalmopathy. This chain connects TRBV5-6 to TRBJ2-3; D is possibly TRBD2 (6 bases). The CDR3 loop reads CASRRFGLSTDTQYF. The CDR3 DNA reads TGTGCCAGCCGGAGGTTCGGACTAAGCACAGATACGCAGTATTTT.